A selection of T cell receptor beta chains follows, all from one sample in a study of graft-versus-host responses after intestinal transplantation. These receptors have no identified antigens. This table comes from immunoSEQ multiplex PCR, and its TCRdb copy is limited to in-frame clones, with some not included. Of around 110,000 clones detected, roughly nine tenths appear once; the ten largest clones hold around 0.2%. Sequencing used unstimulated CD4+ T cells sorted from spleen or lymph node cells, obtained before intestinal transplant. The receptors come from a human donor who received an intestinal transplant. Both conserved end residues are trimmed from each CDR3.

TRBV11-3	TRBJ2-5	ASSLEGRGGQETQY
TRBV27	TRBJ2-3	ASSSPQGTGDTQY
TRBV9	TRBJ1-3	ASSVGSGNTIY
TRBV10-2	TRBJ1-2	ASSGTATNYGYT
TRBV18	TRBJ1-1	ASSPNRGWSNTEAF
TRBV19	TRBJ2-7	ASSNSGRAYEQY
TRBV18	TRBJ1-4	ASSHGTGGATNEKLF
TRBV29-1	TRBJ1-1	SVERAGRTNTEAF
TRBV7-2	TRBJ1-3	ASSSQSGSGNTIY
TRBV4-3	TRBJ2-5	ASSQAASGGETQY
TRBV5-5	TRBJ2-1	ASSLGSYRGRDNEQF
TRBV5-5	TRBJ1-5	ASSFYMGGNQPQH
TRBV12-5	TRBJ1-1	ASGLVRLVDRGTEAF
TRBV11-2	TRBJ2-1	ASSALRGSYNEQF
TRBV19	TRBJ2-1	ASSKPTWTSGRNEQF
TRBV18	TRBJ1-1	ASSPPGQGFNTEAF
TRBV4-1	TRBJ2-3	ASSPAGTRRADTQY
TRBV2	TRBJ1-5	ASMAGYSNQPQH
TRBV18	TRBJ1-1	ASSRASLGDEAF
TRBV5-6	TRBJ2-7	ASSLVLGTGGYEQY
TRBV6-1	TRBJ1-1	ASSEALTGIGTEAF
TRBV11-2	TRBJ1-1	ASSFRGIEAF
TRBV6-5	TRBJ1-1	ASSRDRGWTEAF
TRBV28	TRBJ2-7	ASRYSGNPYEQY
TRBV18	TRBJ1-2	ASSPHGYGYT
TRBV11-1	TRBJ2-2	ASSFRQGHTGELF
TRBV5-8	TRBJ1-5	ASSLKYQGNQPQH
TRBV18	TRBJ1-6	ASSPRNSPLH
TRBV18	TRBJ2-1	ASSPLPGSSYNEQF
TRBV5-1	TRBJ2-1	AGSFGGNEQF
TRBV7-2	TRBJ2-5	ASSQGETQY
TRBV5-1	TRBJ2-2	ASSFPRTGETGELF
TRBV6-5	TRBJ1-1	ASSFQGVGTEAF
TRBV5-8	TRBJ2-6	ASSLFRTGANVLT
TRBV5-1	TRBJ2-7	ASSLDAVSYEQY
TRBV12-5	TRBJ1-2	ASGLVTGLSGYT
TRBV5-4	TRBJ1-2	ASSTQSGHYGYT